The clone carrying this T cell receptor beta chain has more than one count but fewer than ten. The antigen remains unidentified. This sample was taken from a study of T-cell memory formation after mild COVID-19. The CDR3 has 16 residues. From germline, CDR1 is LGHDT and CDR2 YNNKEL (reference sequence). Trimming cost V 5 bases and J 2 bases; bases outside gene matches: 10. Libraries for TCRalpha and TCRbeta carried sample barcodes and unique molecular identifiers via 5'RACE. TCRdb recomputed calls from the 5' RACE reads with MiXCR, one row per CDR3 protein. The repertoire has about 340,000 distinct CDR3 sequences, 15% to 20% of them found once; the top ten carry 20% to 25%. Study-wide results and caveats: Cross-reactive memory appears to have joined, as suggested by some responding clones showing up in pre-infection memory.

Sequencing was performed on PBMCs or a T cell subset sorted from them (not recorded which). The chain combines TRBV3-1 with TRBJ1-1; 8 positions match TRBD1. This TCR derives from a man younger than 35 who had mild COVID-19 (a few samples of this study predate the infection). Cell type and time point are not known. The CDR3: CASSATGAQPNTEAFF. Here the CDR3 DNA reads TGTGCCAGCAGCGCGACAGGGGCGCAACCTAACACTGAAGCTTTCTTT.